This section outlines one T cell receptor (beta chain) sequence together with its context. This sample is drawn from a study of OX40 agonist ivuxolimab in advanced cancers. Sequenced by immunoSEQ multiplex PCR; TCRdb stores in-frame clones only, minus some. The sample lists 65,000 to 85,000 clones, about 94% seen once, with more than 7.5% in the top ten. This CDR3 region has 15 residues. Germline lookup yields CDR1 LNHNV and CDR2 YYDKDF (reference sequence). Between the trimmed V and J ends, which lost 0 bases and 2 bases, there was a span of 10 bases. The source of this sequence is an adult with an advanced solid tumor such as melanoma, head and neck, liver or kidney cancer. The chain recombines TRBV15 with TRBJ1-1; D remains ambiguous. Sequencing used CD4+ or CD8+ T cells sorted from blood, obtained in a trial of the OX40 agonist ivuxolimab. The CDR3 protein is CATSRDRLINTEAFF. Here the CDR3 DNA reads TGTGCCACCAGCAGAGATCGGCTGATAAACACTGAAGCTTTCTTT.